The present T cell receptor beta chain was sequenced within a study of T-cell reconstitution after alpha-beta-depleted transplantation in children. Germline CDR1 and CDR2: SEHNR and FQNEAQ (reference sequence). The CDR3 length is 17 residues. V lost 5 bases and J 7 bases, leaving 26 bases between the germline ends. Preparing the TCRbeta library involved the use of unique molecular identifiers. TCRdb called the PCR reads again in MiXCR, with one record for every CDR3 protein. This table holds 550,000 to 600,000 distinct CDR3 sequences, roughly 24% found once. The sample consisted of PBMCs, mostly from graft donor cells, taken 360 days after TCRalphabeta/CD19-depleted stem cell transplant. The chain couples TRBV7-9 to TRBJ1-2; D is perhaps TRBD1 (6 bases). The receptor was derived from a boy less than two years old who had a stem cell transplant for acute myeloid leukemia, so the T cells may come from the graft donor. The chain's CDR3 is CASSPPGGEVLLSGYTF. In DNA form, the CDR3 reads TGTGCCAGCAGCCCCCCGGGGGGCGAGGTTCTACTATCTGGCTACACCTTC.